This T cell receptor (beta chain) emerged from a study of response to subunit inactivated influenza vaccine. The CDR3 sequence is 13 residues long. V was cut by 3 bases and J by 5 bases, with 7 bases left in between. Germline CDR1 KGHDR, CDR2 SFDVKD. One entry per CDR3 protein results from TCRdb running MiXCR on the RT-PCR reads. The data hold more than 450,000 distinct CDR3 sequences, with roughly 12% observed a single time. Concerning this clonotype itself: A much larger clone is a single base away; this may be a read error.

The same sample was also used in a study of T cells expressing NK-cell markers. From that study: Synthesis of TCR beta cDNA relied on 5'RACE template switching carrying UMIs. In more than five donors, dominant CD3+CD56+NKG2C+ clonotypes ranked among the top 10 CD8+ clonotypes. Topping the CD3+CD56-NKG2C+ fraction as well were these clonotypes, in a handful of donors. HCMV specificity of expanded NKG2C+ T cell clones remained unclear.

The sample consisted of PBMCs from blood, taken on the day of vaccination. This sequence originates from a man aged 45-60 years who received an inactivated influenza vaccine. This sequence joins TRBV24-1 and TRBJ2-1; D unclear. The CDR3 region has the DNA TGTGCCACCAGTGATACGTGGGACAATGAGCAGTTCTTC. Amino acids: CATSDTWDNEQFF.